This TCR beta chain was profiled in a study of blood T cell repertoires in COVID-19. Across the whole study: The study drew acute and convalescent COVID-19 samples from the United States, Italy and Spain.

Original processing notes: It was from reference gene primer amplification that nucleated cell counts were estimated. Sequencing was performed with immunoSEQ multiplex PCR; in TCRdb, only in-frame clones are kept and a portion is missing. The DNA was the basis for D and trimming; V, J and clone size are from that table. This sample has around 71,000 clones, with approximately 85% found just once. With V trimmed by 1 base and J by 7 bases, 3 bases remained unmatched. This CDR3 comprises 13 residues. Germline CDR1 and CDR2: SGHNT and YYREEE (reference sequence). The material sequenced was peripheral blood. V usage is TRBV5-4 and J usage is TRBJ1-2; TRBD1 aligns across 8 bases. The TCR was taken from a man older than 75 with acute or convalescent COVID-19. This chain's CDR3 is CASSLQGASGYTF. The CDR3 DNA follows: TGTGCCAGCAGCTTGCAGGGGGCTAGTGGCTACACCTTC.